A single sample gave rise to the 25 T cell receptor beta chains below, sequenced in a study of identical twins. One entry per CDR3 protein results from TCRdb running MiXCR on the 5' RACE reads. The data contain approximately 590,000 distinct CDR3 sequences, 9.6% of them singletons. This same sample was also taken into another study, of yellow fever vaccine responses in identical twins.

The sample consisted of PBMCs. The source is a woman aged 18-35 years in good health.

This clonotype was counted many times. This chain joins TRBV5-1 and TRBJ2-3; no definite D call. Per germline, CDR1 SGHRS and CDR2 YFSETQ. V was cut by 6 bases and J by 2 bases, with 10 bases left in between. CDR3 length equals 13 residues. For the CDR3, the DNA is TGCGCCAGCAACGACCCACCCACAGATACGCAGTATTTT. Amino acid sequence: CASNDPPTDTQYF.

To note about this clonotype: A junction end diverges from the germline sequence, so it may reflect a read error. V usage is TRBV12-3 or TRBV12-4 and J usage is TRBJ2-6; possibly TRBD1 for D (5 bases). The CDR3 consists of 13 residues. CDR3 sequence reads: CASSSSGADVLTF. DNA for the CDR3: TGTGCCTCAAGTAGCTCTGGGGCCGACGTCCTGACTTTC.

In this sample, this clonotype turned up a few times. The chain joins TRBV6-2 or TRBV6-3 to TRBJ2-7; 12 bases are shared with TRBD2. Germline CDR1 is MNHEY and CDR2 is SVGEGT. The V segment lost 6 bases and the J segment 4 bases; nucleotides outside the gene matches: 4. This CDR3 has 14 amino acids. CDR3 DNA sequence: TGTGCCAGCAGCAGGACTAGCGGGGCTTACGAGCAGTACTTC. Translating it yields CASSRTSGAYEQYF.

The chain uses TRBV27 and TRBJ2-2; D is perhaps TRBD2 (6 bases). Trimming pared 5 bases from V and 3 bases from J, leaving 13 bases between. The V gene's germline CDR1 is MNHEY and CDR2 SMNVEV (reference sequence). The CDR3 loop spans 15 amino acids. This CDR3 is CASSGGLQYTGELFF. The CDR3 coding sequence is TGTGCCAGCAGTGGGGGACTTCAGTACACCGGGGAGCTGTTTTTT.

The V and J genes are TRBV7-9 and TRBJ2-2; a weak D match, TRBD2 (6 bases). This CDR3 has 14 residues. Trimming removed 7 bases from V and 0 bases from J, with 9 bases in between. In germline, CDR1 is SEHNR, CDR2 FQNEAQ (reference sequence). CDR3 sequence reads: CASTAGPNTGELFF. DNA of the CDR3: TGTGCCAGCACCGCGGGGCCGAACACCGGGGAGCTGTTTTTT.

This clonotype was recorded many times. The V and J genes are TRBV24-1 and TRBJ2-3, with D unclear. The CDR3 covers 15 residues. Germline CDR1 KGHDR, CDR2 SFDVKD. V was clipped by 1 base and J by 1 base, with 8 bases between them. DNA for the CDR3: TGTGCCACCAGTGATTTCCGACATGGCACAGATACGCAGTATTTT. This encodes CATSDFRHGTDTQYF.

The sample holds a few counts of this clonotype. The chain employs TRBV7-9 and TRBJ2-3; tentative D call: TRBD1 (6 bases). CDR1 is SEHNR and CDR2 is FQNEAQ in the germline V gene (reference sequence). This CDR3 spans 16 amino acids. V lost 7 bases and J lost 0, with 17 bases in between. Here the CDR3 DNA reads TGTGCCAGCATTACAGGGTCAGCTGCTAGCACAGATACGCAGTATTTT. Translating it yields CASITGSAASTDTQYF.

This clonotype was found many times. J is TRBJ1-1 and V is TRBV12-3 or TRBV12-4; D is ambiguous. The V end was cut by 3 bases, the J end by 1 base, with 6 bases between. The CDR3 is 13 residues long. The CDR3 sequence: CASSLRWNTEAFF. DNA of the CDR3: TGTGCCAGCAGTTTGAGGTGGAACACTGAAGCTTTCTTT.

V is TRBV4-2 and J is TRBJ2-1, with TRBD2 matching 7 bases. The V and J ends lost 6 bases and 2 bases, in that order; junction bases with no gene match: 4. The V gene's germline CDR1 is LGHNA and CDR2 YNFKEQ. The CDR3 is 14 amino acids. CDR3 amino acids: CASRPSGTYNEQFF. In DNA, the CDR3 is TGTGCCAGCAGACCTAGCGGAACCTACAATGAGCAGTTCTTC.

The chain uses TRBV6-1 and TRBJ2-2, with TRBD2 matching over 9 bases. Looked up from germline, CDR1 is MNHNS and CDR2 is SASEGT. The length of the CDR3 is 16 residues. V shed 6 bases, J shed 7 bases, and the junction held 12 bases outside the gene matches. CDR3 residues: CASRKRTSETHGELFF. The CDR3 bases are TGTGCCAGCAGGAAGCGGACTAGCGAGACCCACGGGGAGCTGTTTTTT.

The J gene is TRBJ1-1, the V gene TRBV30; TRBD1 might be the D (6 bases). The CDR3 spans 12 residues. Germline V gene data show CDR1 as GTSNPN and CDR2 as SVGIG (reference sequence). CDR3 sequence (DNA): TGTGCGACAGGAGGGGTTACCACCGAAGCTTTCTTT. Translation: CATGGVTTEAFF.

This clonotype was recorded many times. The chain is built from TRBV29-1 and TRBJ2-5, with D perhaps matching TRBD2 (5 bases). V gave up 6 bases and J gave up 1 base, with 12 bases separating them. The CDR3 covers 13 residues. The V gene's germline CDR1 is SQVTM and CDR2 ANQGSEA. CDR3 coding DNA: TGCAGCGTCGGGTATAGCGTCCAAGAGACCCAGTACTTC. As protein: CSVGYSVQETQYF.

This sequence joins TRBV7-3 and TRBJ2-3, with 10 bases identical to TRBD1. After removal of 2 bases from V and 5 bases from J, the junction contained 1 base not matched to a gene. The CDR3 loop spans 14 amino acids. The V gene's germline CDR1 is SGHTA and CDR2 FQGTGA. This chain's CDR3 is CASSLGTGVDTQYF. As DNA, the CDR3 is TGTGCCAGCAGCTTAGGGACAGGGGTAGATACGCAGTATTTT.

The rearrangement uses TRBV7-2 and TRBJ2-7; D perhaps matches TRBD2 (6 bases). The CDR3 is 15 amino acids. Trimming removed 5 bases at V and 2 bases at J, with 16 bases between. Germline V gives CDR1 SGHTA, CDR2 FQGNSA. Here the CDR3 reads CASSVGSGLAYEQYF. The CDR3 coding sequence is TGTGCCAGCAGCGTGGGCTCGGGACTGGCCTACGAGCAGTACTTC.

This clonotype was seen a few times. CDR3 amino acids: CASSYSGQSYEQYF. The CDR3 DNA follows: TGTGCCAGCAGTTACTCGGGACAGAGCTACGAGCAGTACTTC. This rearrangement joins TRBV27 to TRBJ2-7; TRBD1 matches at 7 bases. Trimming took 4 bases from V and 3 from J; bases not matched to a gene: 6. The length of the CDR3 is 14 residues. Germline V gene sequence: CDR1 MNHEY, CDR2 SMNVEV (reference sequence).

This clonotype was counted only a few times. The rearrangement joins TRBV5-1 to TRBJ2-3, with a tentative D call TRBD1 (5 bases). The CDR3 is made up of 16 amino acids. CDR1 SGHRS and CDR2 YFSETQ come from the germline V gene. Trimming removed 4 bases from V and 3 bases from J, with 18 bases in between. CDR3 DNA sequence: TGCGCCAGCAGCACTCCCAGGGATTCGAGGACAGATACGCAGTATTTT. It translates to CASSTPRDSRTDTQYF. The full variable domain, with the rest looked up from reference TRBV5-1 and TRBJ2-3, is KAGVTQTPRYLIKTRGQQVTLSCSPISGHRSVSWYQQTPGQGLQFLFEYFSETQRNKGNFPGRFSGRQFSNSRSEMNVSTLELGDSALYLCASSTPRDSRTDTQYFGPGTRLTVL.

This clonotype was observed a handful of times. The rearrangement uses TRBV5-1 and TRBJ2-1; 7 bases match TRBD1. Germline CDR1 SGHRS, CDR2 YFSETQ. The CDR3 loop spans 17 amino acids. Trimming at V came to 2 bases and at J to 6 bases, leaving 14 bases not matched to a gene. CDR3 sequence (DNA): TGCGCCAGCAGCTTTGCCCCTTCGGCAGGGGGAATCAATGAGCAGTTCTTC. Translating it yields CASSFAPSAGGINEQFF.

This clonotype was observed a few times. The gene calls are TRBV10-3 and TRBJ2-3; maybe TRBD1 (8 bases). The CDR3 contains 15 residues. Trimming pared 9 bases from V and 3 bases from J, leaving 19 bases between. The germline CDR1 and CDR2 sequences are ENHRY and SYGVKD. The CDR3 DNA is TGTGCCATAAAGACGACAGGGGAGGGGACAGATACGCAGTATTTT. It is translated as CAIKTTGEGTDTQYF.

This rearrangement joins TRBV10-1 to TRBJ2-2; TRBD2 matches 11 bases. Trimming at V came to 3 bases and at J to 4 bases, leaving 4 bases not matched to a gene. The CDR3 extends over 16 amino acids. Germline CDR1 and CDR2: WNHNN and SYGVQD (reference sequence). The CDR3 spells CASSDPGTSGTGELFF. As DNA, the CDR3 is TGCGCCAGCAGTGACCCCGGGACTAGCGGCACCGGGGAGCTGTTTTTT.

This clonotype was seen at least ten times. The chain recombines TRBV10-3 with TRBJ2-7, with TRBD1 as a possible D gene (6 bases). The CDR3 is 17 residues long. V was cut by 6 bases and J by 2 bases, with 23 bases left in between. Germline values: CDR1 ENHRY, CDR2 SYGVKD. CDR3 in amino acids: CAIRRLTVGQLTYEQYF. The CDR3 bases are TGTGCCATCAGGCGACTCACAGTGGGACAACTGACCTACGAGCAGTACTTC.

The chain employs TRBV12-3 or TRBV12-4 and TRBJ1-2; no reliable D call. CDR3 length: 15 amino acids. V was clipped by 7 bases and J by 3 bases, with 18 bases between them. The CDR3 DNA reads TGTGCCAGCACCCTTCAAGCGGGCAAGGACTATGGCTACACCTTC. As protein: CASTLQAGKDYGYTF.

This clonotype has at least ten counts. V usage is TRBV20-1 and J usage is TRBJ2-4; 10 bases are shared with TRBD1. Germline V lookup: CDR1 DFQATT, CDR2 SNEGSKA (reference sequence). There are 15 residues in the CDR3. J lost 0 bases, V lost 6 bases, and 5 bases had no gene match. The CDR3 protein is CSADRGRGAKNIQYF. The CDR3 nucleotides are TGCAGTGCAGACAGGGGGCGCGGAGCCAAAAACATTCAGTACTTC.

This clonotype was found many times. This rearrangement joins TRBV29-1 to TRBJ2-2, with D possibly matching TRBD2 (6 bases). CDR1 and CDR2 (germline): SQVTM, ANQGSEA. The CDR3 runs to 13 residues. The V and J ends lost 5 bases and 6 bases respectively, with 13 bases between them. The CDR3 is CSVRLWGAGELFF. In nucleotides, the CDR3 is TGCAGCGTTCGCTTGTGGGGGGCCGGGGAGCTGTTTTTT.

The rearrangement uses TRBV5-4 and TRBJ2-5; 11 bases line up with TRBD2. The J segment lost 0 bases and the V segment lost 5 bases, leaving 6 bases of the junction unmatched. Germline V gene sequence: CDR1 SGHNT, CDR2 YYREEE (reference sequence). The CDR3 has 16 amino acids. The DNA of the CDR3 is TGTGCCAGCAGACCAACTAGCGGGAGTAACCAAGAGACCCAGTACTTC. Translated: CASRPTSGSNQETQYF.

This clonotype was seen a few times. V is TRBV7-9 and J is TRBJ2-5; D ambiguous. The CDR3 extends over 16 amino acids. Between the trimmed V and J ends, which lost 5 bases and 0 bases, there was a span of 16 bases. The V gene's germline CDR1 is SEHNR and CDR2 FQNEAQ (reference sequence). In DNA, the CDR3 is TGTGCCAGCAGCGAAGAATCGGACGGCTACCAAGAGACCCAGTACTTC. Translated, it gives CASSEESDGYQETQYF.